These 12 T cell receptor beta chains were all obtained from the same sample, sequenced in a study of cytomegalovirus exposure and HLA in healthy donors. In the PCR, 60 Vbeta and 13 Jbeta primers were used. Measured with immunoSEQ multiplex PCR; TCRdb has only the in-frame clones, and not every one. This sample yields approximately 160,000 clones, of which 70% to 90% are seen a single time; 4.8% belongs to the top ten. The sequenced sample was PBMCs. These receptor sequences come from a girl aged 5-17 years in good health and CMV-seropositive.

This chain uses TRBV9 with TRBJ2-3; D gene ambiguous. The CDR3 spans 16 residues. Germline assignment: CDR1 SGDLS and CDR2 YYNGEE. V shed 0 bases and J shed 3 bases, with 14 bases lying between them. The CDR3 nucleotides are TGTGCCAGCAGCGTAGGGGCCAGATATTTAACAGATACGCAGTATTTT. Translation gives CASSVGARYLTDTQYF. The full variable domain, completed using reference TRBV9 and TRBJ2-3, is DSGVTQTPKHLITATGQRVTLRCSPRSGDLSVYWYQQSLDQGLQFLIQYYNGEERAKGNILERFSAQQFPDLHSELNLSSLELGDSALYFCASSVGARYLTDTQYFGPGTRLTVL.

The rearrangement joins TRBV27 to TRBJ2-1, with TRBD2 matching 8 bases. Germline CDR1 and CDR2: MNHEY and SMNVEV (reference sequence). This CDR3 has 13 residues. J was trimmed by 9 bases and V by 6 bases; bases with no gene match: 7. The CDR3 DNA reads TGTGCCAGCAGCGCCGGGGGGGCAGGTGAGCAGTTCTTC. Translated: CASSAGGAGEQFF.

The J gene is TRBJ1-3, the V gene TRBV6-1; D is uncertain. This CDR3 region has 15 residues. Trimming took off 4 bases at V and 0 bases at J, with 10 bases between the two ends. Germline CDR1 reads MNHNS; CDR2 reads SASEGT. The CDR3 coding sequence is TGTGCCAGCAGTGGACTTGCTTACTCTGGAAACACCATATATTTT. Protein sequence: CASSGLAYSGNTIYF.

A single count supports this clone. This chain connects TRBV5-1 to TRBJ1-1, with 8 positions matching TRBD1. Germline lookup yields CDR1 SGHRS and CDR2 YFSETQ. The CDR3 totals 14 residues. The V and J ends lost 5 bases and 7 bases, in that order; junction bases with no gene match: 10. For the CDR3, the DNA is TGCGCCAGCAGTATTAGGACAGGGTGGAATGAAGCTTTCTTT. Its protein is CASSIRTGWNEAFF.

This chain uses TRBV19 with TRBJ2-1; 8 bases match TRBD1. CDR1 is LNHDA, CDR2 SQIVND, per germline (reference sequence). J gave up 5 bases and V 5 bases, and 11 bases lay outside the gene matches. The CDR3 sequence is 16 residues long. CDR3 amino acids: CASSALTGGRNNEQFF. The CDR3 bases are TGTGCCAGTAGTGCTCTCACAGGGGGTAGAAACAATGAGCAGTTCTTC. Full variable domain (rest looked up from reference TRBV19 and TRBJ2-1): DGGITQSPKYLFRKEGQNVTLSCEQNLNHDAMYWYRQDPGQGLRLIYYSQIVNDFQKGDIAEGYSVSREKKESFPLTVTSAQKNPTAFYLCASSALTGGRNNEQFFGPGTRLTVL.

The CDR3 spells CASSDRFTEAFF. CDR3 DNA: TGTGCCAGTAGCGACAGGTTTACTGAAGCTTTCTTT. This chain connects TRBV19 to TRBJ1-1; maybe TRBD1 (6 bases). The CDR3 consists of 12 residues. V shed 6 bases and J shed 5 bases, with 10 bases lying between them. The germline V gene encodes CDR1 LNHDA and CDR2 SQIVND (reference sequence).

This clone was detected a few times. The chain employs TRBV6-4 and TRBJ1-1; 10 positions match TRBD1. The junction had 13 bases not matched to a gene; V was cut back by 5 bases and J by 13 bases. The length of the CDR3 is 14 residues. Germline loops: CDR1 MRHNA, CDR2 SNTAGT. This CDR3 reads CASSPTPGQGKGFF. CDR3 DNA sequence: TGTGCCAGCAGTCCTACCCCGGGACAGGGGAAGGGTTTCTTT.

This clone has just one count. V usage is TRBV19 and J usage is TRBJ1-3, with D uncertain. The CDR3 extends over 16 amino acids. Germline V gene lookup returns CDR1 LNHDA and CDR2 SQIVND (reference sequence). V lost 0 bases and J 4 bases, leaving 13 bases between the germline ends. For the CDR3, the DNA is TGTGCCAGTAGTATAGATCGCCGACACTCCGGAAACACCATATATTTT. It translates to CASSIDRRHSGNTIYF. The full variable domain, with the rest looked up from reference TRBV19 and TRBJ1-3, is DGGITQSPKYLFRKEGQNVTLSCEQNLNHDAMYWYRQDPGQGLRLIYYSQIVNDFQKGDIAEGYSVSREKKESFPLTVTSAQKNPTAFYLCASSIDRRHSGNTIYFGEGSWLTVV.

The J gene is TRBJ2-7, the V gene TRBV18, with 9 bases fitting TRBD1. CDR3 length: 14 residues. CDR1 is KGHSH, CDR2 LQKENI, per germline. V lost 3 bases, J lost 3 bases, and 3 bases stayed unmatched. The chain's CDR3 is CASSPGQGLYEQYF. CDR3 DNA sequence: TGTGCCAGCTCACCGGGACAGGGCCTCTACGAGCAGTACTTC.

V gene TRBV27 combines with J gene TRBJ2-4, with D possibly TRBD2 on 6 matching bases. There are 16 residues in the CDR3. Trimming removed 0 bases at V and 0 bases at J, with 9 bases between. Germline assignment: CDR1 MNHEY and CDR2 SMNVEV (reference sequence). The CDR3 bases are TGTGCCAGCAGTTTATCCGGGAGTTCAGCCAAAAACATTCAGTACTTC. It is translated as CASSLSGSSAKNIQYF.

This clone showed up just a few times. J is TRBJ2-3 and V is TRBV6-5, with TRBD2 matching 7 bases. In germline, CDR1 is MNHEY, CDR2 SVGAGI. The CDR3 is made up of 14 amino acids. Trimming at V came to 7 bases and at J to 2 bases, leaving 6 bases not matched to a gene. CDR3 sequence reads: CASNPGGPTDTQYF. The DNA of the CDR3 is TGTGCCAGCAACCCGGGGGGACCCACAGATACGCAGTATTTT.

The chain uses TRBV5-4 and TRBJ1-2; 7 bases map to TRBD1. This CDR3 spans 15 amino acids. The V segment lost 4 bases and the J segment 7 bases; nucleotides outside the gene matches: 13. The germline CDR1 and CDR2 sequences are SGHNT and YYREEE (reference sequence). In DNA, the CDR3 is TGTGCCAGCAGCCTGCAGGGGGAAGGTCTATTTGGCTACACCTTC. This encodes CASSLQGEGLFGYTF. Filled out from reference TRBV5-4 and TRBJ1-2, the complete variable domain reads ETGVTQSPTHLIKTRGQQVTLRCSSQSGHNTVSWYQQALGQGPQFIFQYYREEENGRGNFPPRFSGLQFPNYSSELNVNALELDDSALYLCASSLQGEGLFGYTFGSGTRLTVV.